Listed here is a single T cell receptor (beta chain). This clonotype has more than one count but fewer than ten. Its antigen is unknown. Nothing much larger sits one base from this clone, and base qualities are not available. cDNA was synthesized by template-switch 5'RACE using a primer with a 10-nucleotide random unique molecular identifier that tagged each TCR transcript. Over 180 million TCR-beta sequences, covering 15-18 subjects, were produced in each sequencing run. The RNeasy kit was used for extraction of total RNA. TCR-beta VDJ regions were amplified with primers for the TCR constant region and the 5'RACE anchor, using the KAPA Real-time Library Amplification kit. A first PCR added sample indexes and Illumina adaptors, and a second PCR then raised library yield. After Ampure bead purification, the TCR product of roughly 650 bp was size-selected on a 2% E-gel SizeSelection system. Before pooling, library quality was checked on a Bioanalyzer, concentration was measured with Qubit, and libraries were quantified with the Kapa Library Quantification kit. Libraries were sequenced paired-end 2 x 150 bp on an Illumina HiSeq 2500. To increase sequence diversity, about 23-32% phiX was spiked into each library pool. From the authors' description of their analysis: The UMI-based MiGEC pipeline processed quality-filtered reads and removed over 80% of raw TCR sequences during error correction. VDJ genes were aligned to IMGT germline references, and clonotypes were defined by unique CDR3 amino acid sequence plus V-J genes. VDJtools evaluated clonal expansion, Shannon diversity and CDR3 relatedness (CalcPairwiseDistances, ClusterSamples); CLCbio workbench built phylogenetic trees. Expanded clones were defined as having at least 8 unique UMIs, based on coefficient-of-variation modelling across technical triplicates. TCRdb reprocessing: public reads trimmed at Q25 with fastp, clones called with MiXCR, in-frame beta chains kept. Every distinct CDR3 protein forms one entry, paired with its most common genes and DNA. What appears here as the V and J calls and clone size reflects TCRdb's work, not the paper's. Within this sample are about 70,000 distinct CDR3 sequences, with 4.5% to 6% of them counted one time only. The top ten clones comprise roughly 2% of the sample.

The germline V gene (reference sequence) provides CDR1 LGHDT and CDR2 YNNKEL. Counted from cysteine to phenylalanine, this CDR3 has 15 amino acids. Only CDR3 DNA is held: 45 bases, read in frame from base 1. V is cut back by 3 bases and J by 1 base, with 6 bases in the junction unmatched. For the unsorted PBMC libraries, 2 million PBMCs were stored in RNAlater at -80 degrees C until RNA extraction and were used to generate the libraries. The multiple sclerosis patients were enrolled in a US clinical protocol that evaluated disease progression with magnetic resonance imaging. Peripheral blood underwent Ficoll-Hypaque density gradient centrifugation to isolate PBMCs, which were then cryopreserved in liquid nitrogen. This specimen comes from a study of neurological immune-mediated disorders (dated by TCRdb to the late 2010s). Study-level background: Of the approximately 34 multiple sclerosis patients, some 31 had relapsing-remitting MS and 3 had secondary progressive MS. The study compared peripheral blood TCR-beta repertoires of HTLV-I-associated myelopathy (HAM/TSP) patients, multiple sclerosis patients and healthy controls using UMI-based sequencing. The approximately 110 TCR-beta libraries included longitudinal samples, technical triplicates and paired sorted CD4+ and CD8+ T-cell subsets alongside PBMC samples. The cohort comprised 60 to 75 subjects: about 15 HAM/TSP patients, around 34 multiple sclerosis patients and 20 or so healthy controls. Points the paper makes about the study in general: Phylogenetic analysis grouped repertoires from 18 of 34 MS patients into a cluster of related CDR3 sequences, suggesting a possible repertoire-level signature. TCR clonal expansion was highest in HAM/TSP patients and lowest in MS patients, with MS patients falling below even healthy controls. No association of the MS cluster with clinical or MRI features was observed, and the need for larger cohorts was stated by the authors. No identical CDR3 amino acid sequences were shared among expanded clones across subjects, suggesting private TCR-beta repertoires in all groups.

This receptor was obtained from a woman aged 65 to 85 with multiple sclerosis. The sequence joins TRBV3-1 to TRBJ2-7; 7 bases in the junction line up with TRBD2. The sample consisted of PBMCs. The nucleotides are TGTGCCAGCAGCCAGGGGGGGGAGTCGTCCTACGAGCAGTACTTC. Its protein is CASSQGGESSYEQYF.